This is a list of T cell receptor beta chains from one sample in a study of identical twins. TCRdb reanalysed the 5' RACE reads using MiXCR and keeps one entry per CDR3 protein. The sample has a few hundred thousand distinct CDR3 sequences, about 10% seen once; the top ten hold under 10%. Sequencing was carried out using naive T cells sorted from blood. These receptors all stem from a woman between 50 and 59 years old in good health. CDR3s include the opening cysteine and the closing phenylalanine or tryptophan. D genes are given only for firm matches.

j_call v_call d_call cdr3_aa
TRBJ2-7 TRBV5-1 NA CASSMAGTSPYEQYF
TRBJ2-7 TRBV6-5 TRBD1 CASSWGDRAAEQYF
TRBJ2-6 TRBV20-1 TRBD1 CSARDQDRASGANVLTF
TRBJ2-4 TRBV5-1 TRBD2 CASSFGTSPKNIQYF
TRBJ1-1 TRBV12-3/TRBV12-4 NA CASSSPPMNTEAFF
TRBJ1-1 TRBV7-9 NA CASSDPGAFF
TRBJ1-1 TRBV27 NA CASFSNTEAFF
TRBJ2-5 TRBV7-8 TRBD2 CASSLVFSGREGTQYF
TRBJ2-4 TRBV11-2 NA CASSPWVVARDWDIQYF
TRBJ2-3 TRBV9 TRBD2 CASSVIERENSDTQYF